A selection of T cell receptor beta chains follows, all from one sample in a study of cytomegalovirus exposure and HLA in healthy donors. Profiled with immunoSEQ multiplex PCR; TCRdb holds only in-frame clones, not every one. The table has under 400,000 clones, 88% seen once. Sequenced: PBMCs. The receptors here all came from a man in his thirties or forties in good health and CMV-seronegative. Both conserved end residues are part of each CDR3. The order of the fields is V gene, CDR3 protein.

v_gene: TRBV4-1
CDR3aa: CASSRKTQGQGNTIYF

v_gene: TRBV13
CDR3aa: CASSSGQDEKLFF

v_gene: TRBV10-3
CDR3aa: CAISESTGLGDQPQHF

v_gene: TRBV11-2
CDR3aa: CASSWGTGGNEKLFF

v_gene: TRBV7-9
CDR3aa: CASPPPGQGEQETQYF

v_gene: TRBV5-1
CDR3aa: CASSLVGTSADTQYF

v_gene: TRBV19
CDR3aa: CASSMKGGEQYF

v_gene: TRBV9
CDR3aa: CASSVGAGTGNQETQYF

v_gene: TRBV29-1
CDR3aa: CSVDGGSTEAFF

v_gene: TRBV5-1
CDR3aa: CASSLSRGTNYGYTF

v_gene: TRBV7-2
CDR3aa: CASSSSRAYEQYF

v_gene: TRBV5-1
CDR3aa: CASSHLDAGSGNTIYF

v_gene: TRBV15
CDR3aa: CATSRVVAANTGELFF

v_gene: TRBV27
CDR3aa: CASKNDGSYGYTF

v_gene: TRBV6-6
CDR3aa: CASSYHGGLEAFF

v_gene: TRBV2
CDR3aa: CASSGGDRSHEQYF

v_gene: TRBV5-4
CDR3aa: CASRFRDRGYGYTF

v_gene: TRBV19
CDR3aa: CASSITRSENSPLHF

v_gene: TRBV13
CDR3aa: CASSSASGGLDTQYF